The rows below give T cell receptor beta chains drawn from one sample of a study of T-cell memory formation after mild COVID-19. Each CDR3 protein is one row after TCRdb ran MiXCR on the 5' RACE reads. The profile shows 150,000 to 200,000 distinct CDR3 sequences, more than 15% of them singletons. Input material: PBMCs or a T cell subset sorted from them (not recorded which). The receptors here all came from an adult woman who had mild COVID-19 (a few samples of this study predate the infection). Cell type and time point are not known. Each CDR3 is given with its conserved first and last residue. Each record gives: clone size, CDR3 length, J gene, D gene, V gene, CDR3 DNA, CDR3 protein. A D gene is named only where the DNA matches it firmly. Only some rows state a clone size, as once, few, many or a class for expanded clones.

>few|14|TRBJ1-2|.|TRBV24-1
TGTGCCACCAGTGATTTTCGGTCGGATTATGGCTACACCTTC
CATSDFRSDYGYTF
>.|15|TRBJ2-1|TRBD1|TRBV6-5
TGTGCCAGCAGTTATAGGGGGCTCAAGTACAATGAGCAGTTCTTC
CASSYRGLKYNEQFF
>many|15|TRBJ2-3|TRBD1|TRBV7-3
TGTGCCAGCAGCCGAACGGGACAGAACACAGATACGCAGTATTTT
CASSRTGQNTDTQYF
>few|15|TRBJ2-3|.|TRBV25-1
TGTGCCAGCAGTGAATCTGGCGCGAGGGGAGATACGCAGTATTTT
CASSESGARGDTQYF
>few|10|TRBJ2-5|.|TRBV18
TGTGCCAGCTCCGGGACTTTACAGTACTTC
CASSGTLQYF
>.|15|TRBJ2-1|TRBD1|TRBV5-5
TGTGCCAGCAGCAAAGGACAGGGGGTCGACAATGAGCAGTTCTTC
CASSKGQGVDNEQFF
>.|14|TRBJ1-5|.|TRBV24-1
TGTGCCACCAGTGCGGGTTCCAGCAATCAGCCCCAGCATTTT
CATSAGSSNQPQHF
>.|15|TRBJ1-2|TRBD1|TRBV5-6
TGTGCCAGCAGCCCGGGGACAGGGGCAAACTATGGCTACACCTTC
CASSPGTGANYGYTF
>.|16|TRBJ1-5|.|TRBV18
TGTGCCAGCTCACTTAGCAGTCCGAATAGCAATCAGCCCCAGCATTTT
CASSLSSPNSNQPQHF
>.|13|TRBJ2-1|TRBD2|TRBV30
TGTGCCTGGATTAGCGGGATCGTCAATGAGCAGTTCTTC
CAWISGIVNEQFF
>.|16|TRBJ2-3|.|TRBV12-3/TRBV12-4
TGTGCCAGCAGCCTCCCCCGGACCCCGGTGGGAGATACGCAGTATTTT
CASSLPRTPVGDTQYF
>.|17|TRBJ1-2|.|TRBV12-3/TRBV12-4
TGTGCCAGCAGTCCCGGATGGACAGCCTTGGGTAACTATGGCTACACCTTC
CASSPGWTALGNYGYTF
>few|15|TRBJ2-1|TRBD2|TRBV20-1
TGCAGTGCTAGGGATAGCGGGAGGCCTTACAATGAGCAGTTCTTC
CSARDSGRPYNEQFF
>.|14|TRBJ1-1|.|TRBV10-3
TGTGCCATCAGACGGGACACGTTGAACACTGAAGCTTTCTTT
CAIRRDTLNTEAFF
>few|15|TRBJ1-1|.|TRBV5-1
TGCGCCAGCAGCCCACAGGGTTATACGGACACTGAAGCTTTCTTT
CASSPQGYTDTEAFF
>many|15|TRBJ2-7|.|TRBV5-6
TGTGCCAGCAGCACCCCCGATCGGAGCACCTACGAGCAGTACTTC
CASSTPDRSTYEQYF
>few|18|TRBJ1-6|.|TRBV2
TGTGCCAGCAGTCGGGACGGTCCTCTAAGCTCCTATAATTCACCCCTCCACTTT
CASSRDGPLSSYNSPLHF
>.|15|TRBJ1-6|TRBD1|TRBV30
TGTGCCTGGAGAGGGGACAGTTATTATAATTCACCCCTCCACTTT
CAWRGDSYYNSPLHF
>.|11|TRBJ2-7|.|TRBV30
TGTGCCCGCCGACAGAATTACGAGCAGTACTTC
CARRQNYEQYF
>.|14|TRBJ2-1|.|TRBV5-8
TGTGCCAGCAGCTTTCGACAATCCTACAATGAGCAGTTCTTC
CASSFRQSYNEQFF
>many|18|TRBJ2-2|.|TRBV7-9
TGTGCCAGCAGCCGGAACTTCCGGGACGGAGGAAGCACCGGGGAGCTGTTTTTT
CASSRNFRDGGSTGELFF
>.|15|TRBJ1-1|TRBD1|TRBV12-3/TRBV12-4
TGTGCCAGCAGTTTAAGACAGGGGGTGAACACTGAAGCTTTCTTT
CASSLRQGVNTEAFF
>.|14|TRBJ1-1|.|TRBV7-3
TGTGCCAGCAGCTTATCAGGTGTGAACACTGAAGCTTTCTTT
CASSLSGVNTEAFF
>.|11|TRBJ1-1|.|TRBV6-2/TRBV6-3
TGTGCCAGCCGTTGGGGTCCTGAAGCTTTCTTT
CASRWGPEAFF
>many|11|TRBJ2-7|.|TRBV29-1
TGCAGCGTTGAATTGTCCTACGAGCAGTACTTC
CSVELSYEQYF
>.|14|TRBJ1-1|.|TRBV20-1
TGCAGTGCTAAGAAGGTTGTCGGGAACACTGAAGCTTTCTTT
CSAKKVVGNTEAFF
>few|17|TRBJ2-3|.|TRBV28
TGTGCCAGCAGTTTTGGGGCTTGGCCAGATAGCACAGATACGCAGTATTTT
CASSFGAWPDSTDTQYF
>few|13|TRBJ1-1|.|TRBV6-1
TGTGCCAGCAGTCTAGGACTATTCACTGAAGCTTTCTTT
CASSLGLFTEAFF